This T cell receptor beta chain stems from a study of response to subunit inactivated influenza vaccine. Findings of the study overall: Only a handful of new T cells, the authors suggested, are recruited with each seasonal influenza vaccination.

This clonotype was observed at least ten times. The antigen is not known. This CDR3 has 12 amino acids. V lost 4 bases, J lost 2 bases, and 8 bases lay in between. Germline CDR1 SQVTM, CDR2 ANQGSEA. TCRdb fed the RT-PCR reads into MiXCR, producing one record per CDR3 protein. The sample consists of around 790,000 distinct CDR3 sequences, less than 25% of them appearing once. The sequencing used PBMCs from blood, collected more than 4 days after vaccination. The chain uses TRBV29-1 and TRBJ1-2; the D gene is possibly TRBD1 (5 bases). This TCR was sampled from a man aged 45 to 65 who received an inactivated influenza vaccine. The CDR3 spells CSVGQRNYGYTF. The CDR3 DNA reads as TGCAGCGTTGGACAGAGAAACTATGGCTACACCTTC.